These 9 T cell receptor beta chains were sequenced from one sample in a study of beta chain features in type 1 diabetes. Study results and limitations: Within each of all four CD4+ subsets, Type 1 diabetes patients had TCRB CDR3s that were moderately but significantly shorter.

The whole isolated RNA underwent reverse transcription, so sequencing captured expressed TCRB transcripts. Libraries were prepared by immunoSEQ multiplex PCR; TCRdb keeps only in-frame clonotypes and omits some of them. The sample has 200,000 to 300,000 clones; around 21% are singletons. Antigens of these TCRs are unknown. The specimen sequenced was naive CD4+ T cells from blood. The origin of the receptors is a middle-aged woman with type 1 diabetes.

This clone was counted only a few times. CDR3 protein: CASSPGQGLNQPQHF. The DNA of the CDR3 is TGTGCCAGCAGCCCTGGACAGGGCCTCAATCAGCCCCAGCATTTT. The chain carries TRBV5-6 and TRBJ1-5; TRBD1 agrees at 8 bases. V shed 4 bases and J 3 bases; nucleotides not matched to a gene: 6. Germline-derived CDR1 and CDR2 are SGHDT and YYEEEE. The CDR3 covers 15 residues.

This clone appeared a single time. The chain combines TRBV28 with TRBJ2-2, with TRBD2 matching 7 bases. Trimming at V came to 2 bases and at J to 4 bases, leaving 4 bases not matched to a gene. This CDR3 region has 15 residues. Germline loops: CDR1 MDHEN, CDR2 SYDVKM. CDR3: CASSLGRAGTGELFF. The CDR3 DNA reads TGTGCCAGCAGTTTAGGGAGGGCAGGCACCGGGGAGCTGTTTTTT. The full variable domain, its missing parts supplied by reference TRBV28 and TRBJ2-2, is DVKVTQSSRYLVKRTGEKVFLECVQDMDHENMFWYRQDPGLGLRLIYFSYDVKMKEKGDIPEGYSVSREKKERFSLILESASTNQTSMYLCASSLGRAGTGELFFGEGSRLTVL.

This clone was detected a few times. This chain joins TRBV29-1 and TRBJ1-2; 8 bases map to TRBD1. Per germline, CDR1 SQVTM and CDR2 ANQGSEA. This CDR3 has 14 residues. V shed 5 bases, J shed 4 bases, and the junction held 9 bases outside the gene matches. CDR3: CSVTPQGQAYGYTF. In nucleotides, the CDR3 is TGCAGCGTTACCCCCCAGGGACAGGCCTATGGCTACACCTTC.

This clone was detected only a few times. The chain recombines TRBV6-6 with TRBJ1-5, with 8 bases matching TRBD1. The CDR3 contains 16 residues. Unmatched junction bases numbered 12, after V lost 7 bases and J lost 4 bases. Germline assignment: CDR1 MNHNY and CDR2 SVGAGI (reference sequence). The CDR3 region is CASTPGQGGLNQPQHF. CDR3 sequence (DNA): TGTGCCAGCACTCCCGGACAGGGAGGATTGAATCAGCCCCAGCATTTT.

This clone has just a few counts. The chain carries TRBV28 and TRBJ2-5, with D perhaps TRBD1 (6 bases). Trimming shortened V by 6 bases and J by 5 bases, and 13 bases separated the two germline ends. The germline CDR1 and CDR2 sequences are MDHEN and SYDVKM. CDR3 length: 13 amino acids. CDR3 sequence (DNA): TGTGCCAGCAGGACCACAGGGACGGAGACCCAGTACTTC. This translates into CASRTTGTETQYF.

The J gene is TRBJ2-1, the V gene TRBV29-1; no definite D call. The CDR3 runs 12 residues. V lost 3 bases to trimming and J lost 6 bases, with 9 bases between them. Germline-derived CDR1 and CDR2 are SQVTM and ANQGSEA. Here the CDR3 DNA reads TGCAGCGTTGATCGGTCAGGCAATGAGCAGTTCTTC. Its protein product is CSVDRSGNEQFF.

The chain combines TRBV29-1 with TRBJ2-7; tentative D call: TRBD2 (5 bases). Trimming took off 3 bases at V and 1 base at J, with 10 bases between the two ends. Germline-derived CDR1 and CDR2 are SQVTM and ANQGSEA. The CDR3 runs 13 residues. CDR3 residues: CSVEGSVSYEQYF. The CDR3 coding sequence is TGCAGCGTTGAGGGTAGCGTATCCTACGAGCAGTACTTC.

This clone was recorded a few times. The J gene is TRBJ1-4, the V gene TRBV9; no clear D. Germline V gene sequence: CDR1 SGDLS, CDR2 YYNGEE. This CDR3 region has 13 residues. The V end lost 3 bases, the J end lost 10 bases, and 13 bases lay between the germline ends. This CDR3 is CASSAVGGGKLFF. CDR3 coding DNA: TGTGCCAGCAGCGCCGTAGGAGGAGGAAAACTGTTTTTT.

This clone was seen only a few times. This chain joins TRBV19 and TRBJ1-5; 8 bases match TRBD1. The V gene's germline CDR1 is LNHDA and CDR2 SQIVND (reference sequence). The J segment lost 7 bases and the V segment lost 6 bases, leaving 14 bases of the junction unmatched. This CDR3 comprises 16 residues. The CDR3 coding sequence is TGTGCCAGTAGCTTTTGGACAGGGTCCTTCGAGCAGCCCCAGCATTTT. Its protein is CASSFWTGSFEQPQHF.